The clone carrying this T cell receptor (beta chain) showed up just once. Its antigen is not known. The source of the sample is a study of shared clonotypes between healthy human individuals. Broader study findings: Generation probability values for non-shared clonotypes were lower than those for clonotypes shared by all four donors.

Every donor was a Caucasian adult from Nashville, Tennessee. After removal of 5 bases from V and 0 bases from J, the junction contained 6 bases not matched to a gene. The CDR3 is 16 amino acids. CDR1 is SGHRS and CDR2 is YFSETQ in the germline V gene. Using immunoSEQ multiplex PCR, the repertoire was profiled, and TCRdb retains in-frame clones only, with some absent. Seen here are about 980,000 clones, less than 85% observed once, and the top ten hold about 1.5%. The V and J genes are TRBV5-1 and TRBJ2-3, with TRBD1 matching 10 bases. The TCR sequence derives from a man aged 18 to 29 in good health. The material sequenced was memory CD4+ T cells sorted from blood. Subset denoted: CD45RA-negative fraction. This chain's CDR3 is CASSIGQGGSTDTQYF. The CDR3, as DNA: TGCGCCAGCAGTATTGGACAGGGGGGAAGCACAGATACGCAGTATTTT.